Each of the 3 T cell receptor beta chains below was sequenced from the same sample in a study of radiation and T cells in renal cell carcinoma. Produced via immunoSEQ multiplex PCR; TCRdb's table is partial and in-frame only. This sample has about 120,000 clones, with about four fifths found just once. Described time point: blood 2 weeks post-SBRT. Treatment given: 15 Gy SBRT to primary tumor, nephrectomy 4 weeks later. Here the sequenced sample was blood, taken from a patient whose treatment included radiotherapy and nephrectomy. These receptors were taken from a man aged 50 to 59 with renal cell carcinoma.

J is TRBJ2-1 and V is TRBV7-9; D is unresolved. V lost 1 base and J lost 6, with 13 bases in between. The CDR3 sequence is 15 residues long. Germline values: CDR1 SEHNR, CDR2 FQNEAQ (reference sequence). In DNA form, the CDR3 reads TGTGCCAGCAGCTTAGGATGGAAGGAATCCAATGAGCAGTTCTTC. The encoded protein is CASSLGWKESNEQFF.

The chain links TRBV2 to TRBJ1-2, with 7 bases that match TRBD1. Germline assignment: CDR1 SNHLY and CDR2 FYNNEI. The CDR3 length is 14 residues. The V and J ends lost 9 bases and 6 bases, in that order; junction bases with no gene match: 13. The CDR3 DNA reads as TGTGCCAGGGGACCGACAGGGCGGGTCGATGGCTACACCTTC. Translated: CARGPTGRVDGYTF.

The V and J genes are TRBV9 and TRBJ2-2; D may be TRBD2 (5 bases). Trimming shortened V by 4 bases and J by 0 bases, and 19 bases separated the two germline ends. The CDR3 is made up of 18 amino acids. Germline assignment: CDR1 SGDLS and CDR2 YYNGEE. DNA for the CDR3: TGTGCCAGCAGCCCCTCCTCCTCCACTAGTGCGAACACCGGGGAGCTGTTTTTT. Its protein is CASSPSSSTSANTGELFF.